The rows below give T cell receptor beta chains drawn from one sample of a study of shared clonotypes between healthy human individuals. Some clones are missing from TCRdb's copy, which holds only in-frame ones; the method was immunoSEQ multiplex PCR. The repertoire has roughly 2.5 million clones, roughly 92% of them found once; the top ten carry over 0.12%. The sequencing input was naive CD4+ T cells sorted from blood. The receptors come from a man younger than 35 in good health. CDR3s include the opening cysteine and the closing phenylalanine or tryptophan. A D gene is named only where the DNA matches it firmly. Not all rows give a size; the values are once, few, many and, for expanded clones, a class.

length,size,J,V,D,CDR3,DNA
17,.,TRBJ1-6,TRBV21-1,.,CASSRDSRGLGNSPLHF,TGTGCCAGCAGTAGGGACAGTCGGGGGCTCGGTAATTCACCCCTCCACTTT
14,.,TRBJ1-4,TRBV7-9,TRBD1,CASSLGTGEEKLFF,TGTGCCAGCAGCTTAGGCACAGGGGAAGAAAAACTGTTTTTT
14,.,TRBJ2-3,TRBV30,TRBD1,CAWTRDRGTDTQYF,TGTGCCTGGACCCGGGACAGGGGAACAGATACGCAGTATTTT
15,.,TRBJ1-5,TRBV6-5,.,CASSRTFGGNQPQHF,TGTGCCAGCAGCCGGACGTTTGGGGGCAATCAGCCCCAGCATTTT
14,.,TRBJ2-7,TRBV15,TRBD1,CATSTGQGPNEQYF,TGTGCCACCAGCACCGGACAGGGTCCTAACGAGCAGTACTTC
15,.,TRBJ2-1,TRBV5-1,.,CASKGGQSSYNEQFF,TGCGCCAGCAAGGGGGGACAGAGCTCCTACAATGAGCAGTTCTTC
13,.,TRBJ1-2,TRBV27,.,CASSFNRVNGYTF,TGTGCCAGCAGTTTTAACAGGGTGAATGGCTACACCTTC
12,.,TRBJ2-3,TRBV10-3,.,CAISVGTDTQYF,TGTGCCATCAGTGTGGGCACAGATACGCAGTATTTT
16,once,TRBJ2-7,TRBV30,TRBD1,CAWSPGGTGGRYEQYF,TGTGCCTGGAGTCCCGGCGGGACAGGGGGCCGGTACGAGCAGTACTTC
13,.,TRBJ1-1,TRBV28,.,CASSFVIRAEAFF,TGTGCCAGCAGTTTTGTGATCAGGGCTGAAGCTTTCTTT
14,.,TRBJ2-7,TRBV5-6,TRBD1,CASSSDRGLYEQYF,TGTGCCAGCAGCTCCGACAGGGGGCTGTACGAGCAGTACTTC
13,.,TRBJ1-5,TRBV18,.,CASSRDGNQPQHF,TGTGCCAGCTCCCGGGACGGCAATCAGCCCCAGCATTTT
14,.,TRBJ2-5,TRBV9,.,CASSGSGSLKTQYF,TGTGCCAGCAGCGGAAGTGGTAGCTTAAAGACCCAGTACTTC
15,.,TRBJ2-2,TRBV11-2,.,CASSFGTLNTGELFF,TGTGCCAGCAGCTTCGGGACGTTGAACACCGGGGAGCTGTTTTTT
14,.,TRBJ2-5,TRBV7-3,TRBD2,CASSTSGGKETQYF,TGTGCCAGCAGCACGAGCGGGGGAAAAGAGACCCAGTACTTC
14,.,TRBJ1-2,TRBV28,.,CASSSSRANYGYTF,TGTGCCAGCAGTTCATCCAGGGCTAACTATGGCTACACCTTC